These T cell receptor beta chains were read from a single sample in a study of blood T cells in healthy people across ages. TCRdb redid the calling of the 5' RACE reads with MiXCR, one entry per CDR3 protein. This repertoire shows some 940,000 distinct CDR3 sequences, 25% to 30% found once; its top ten account for about 10%. A further study also used this sample, focusing on T cells of mothers and their children.

The sample comprised blood. The receptors derive from a woman in her thirties or forties in good health. Both conserved end residues are part of each CDR3. D genes are given only for firm matches. A row's size may be missing; if present it is once, few, many or a size class.

TRBV7-2	TRBJ1-3	NA	few	CASLIRVSSGNTIYF	TGTGCCAGCCTCATCAGGGTTTCGTCTGGAAACACCATATATTTT
TRBV28	TRBJ1-1	NA	NA	CASTSRWGAFF	TGTGCCAGCACCTCTCGATGGGGGGCTTTCTTT
TRBV7-2	TRBJ2-1	NA	NA	CASSLREGLDEQFF	TGTGCCAGCAGCTTACGCGAGGGTCTTGATGAGCAGTTCTTC
TRBV15	TRBJ2-7	NA	many	CATSTSLDTYEQYF	TGTGCCACCAGCACTTCCCTAGACACCTACGAGCAGTACTTC
TRBV7-2	TRBJ2-7	TRBD1	NA	CASSRRGQASSYEQYF	TGTGCCAGCTCACGTAGGGGACAGGCTAGCTCCTACGAGCAGTACTTC
TRBV12-3/TRBV12-4	TRBJ1-1	NA	few	CASALGRGINTEAFF	TGTGCCAGCGCCCTAGGACGGGGGATCAACACTGAGGCTTTCTTT
TRBV20-1	TRBJ2-5	TRBD1	NA	CGAPRWLGQDNQETQYF	TGCGGTGCCCCCCGCTGGCTCGGACAGGATAACCAAGAGACCCAGTACTTC
TRBV29-1	TRBJ2-1	TRBD2	many	CSVERLADLLYNEQFF	TGCAGCGTTGAGAGGCTAGCGGACCTCCTGTACAATGAGCAGTTCTTC
TRBV2	TRBJ2-7	TRBD1	few	CASSEPETGQGSYEQYF	TGTGCCAGCAGTGAACCGGAGACAGGGCAGGGTTCCTACGAGCAGTACTTC
TRBV2	TRBJ2-7	NA	NA	CASIPDRIYEQYF	TGTGCCAGCATTCCTGACAGGATATACGAGCAGTACTTC
TRBV9	TRBJ1-2	TRBD1	few	CASSAGTGGGWYGYTF	TGTGCCAGCAGCGCCGGGACAGGGGGCGGATGGTATGGCTACACCTTC
TRBV18	TRBJ2-6	NA	few	CASGDRGAVLGANVLTF	TGTGCCAGCGGCGACAGAGGGGCAGTTTTAGGGGCCAACGTCCTGACTTTC
TRBV6-2/TRBV6-3	TRBJ2-1	TRBD2	many	CASSYGTSGGQIEQFF	TGTGCCAGCAGTTACGGGACTAGCGGGGGGCAGATTGAGCAGTTCTTC
TRBV5-1	TRBJ2-1	NA	many	CASSLSFRDEQFF	TGCGCCAGCAGCTTGAGTTTTCGGGATGAGCAGTTCTTC
TRBV7-2	TRBJ2-7	NA	NA	CASSLSGRDIYEQYF	TGTGCCAGCAGCTTAAGCGGACGGGATATCTACGAGCAGTACTTC
TRBV5-1	TRBJ2-1	NA	NA	CASRVGEQFF	TGCGCCAGCAGGGTCGGTGAGCAGTTCTTC
TRBV29-1	TRBJ1-1	NA	NA	CSVEYRAATEAFF	TGCAGCGTGGAATACAGGGCCGCTACTGAAGCTTTCTTT
TRBV20-1	TRBJ1-1	NA	NA	CSARYVRRGEAFF	TGCAGTGCTAGATACGTCAGGCGTGGTGAAGCTTTCTTT
TRBV24-1	TRBJ1-5	NA	few	CATSELDSNQPQHF	TGTGCCACCAGTGAACTCGACAGCAATCAGCCCCAGCATTTT
TRBV29-1	TRBJ2-1	TRBD1	many	CSVDWGQGASEQFF	TGCAGCGTTGACTGGGGACAGGGGGCAAGTGAGCAGTTCTTC
TRBV5-1	TRBJ1-6	NA	few	CASSQRDLGYNSPLHF	TGCGCCAGCAGCCAGAGGGACTTGGGCTATAATTCACCCCTCCACTTT
TRBV28	TRBJ2-5	TRBD1	many	CASSLGTEWTQYF	TGTGCCAGCAGCCTTGGGACAGAATGGACCCAGTACTTC
TRBV24-1	TRBJ2-2	NA	few	CATSDRVTNTGELFF	TGTGCCACCAGTGATAGGGTGACGAACACCGGGGAGCTGTTTTTT
TRBV20-1	TRBJ1-2	NA	NA	CSAREIAGTRQGLLDYGYTF	TGCAGTGCTAGAGAGATTGCGGGAACCAGGCAGGGGCTGCTAGACTATGGCTACACCTTC
TRBV5-1	TRBJ2-1	TRBD2	NA	CASSFSGGASNEQFF	TGCGCCAGCAGCTTTAGCGGGGGGGCGAGCAATGAGCAGTTCTTC
TRBV5-6	TRBJ2-5	NA	NA	CASSLVLGPETQYF	TGTGCCAGCAGCTTGGTATTGGGCCCAGAGACCCAGTACTTC
TRBV5-1	TRBJ2-1	TRBD1	NA	CASSPAGQGYNEQFF	TGCGCCAGCAGCCCCGCGGGACAGGGCTACAATGAGCAGTTCTTC
TRBV7-3	TRBJ1-3	NA	NA	CASSTGPENTIYF	TGTGCCAGCAGCACGGGACCAGAAAACACCATATATTTT
TRBV5-1	TRBJ2-1	TRBD1	many	CASSLARGQAYNEQFF	TGCGCCAGCAGCCTGGCTAGGGGGCAGGCCTACAATGAGCAGTTCTTC
TRBV25-1	TRBJ2-7	NA	many	CASSPPSGRSSYEQYF	TGTGCCAGCAGTCCCCCGTCCGGAAGGTCCTCCTACGAGCAGTACTTC
TRBV20-1	TRBJ1-5	NA	many	CSATDNVQPQHF	TGCAGTGCGACAGATAATGTCCAGCCCCAGCATTTT
TRBV9	TRBJ2-5	TRBD1	NA	CAGSVGTGGETQYF	TGTGCCGGCAGCGTCGGGACAGGCGGGGAGACCCAGTACTTC
TRBV6-5	TRBJ2-1	TRBD2	few	CASSYSMRTGLAGAEEQFF	TGTGCCAGCAGTTACTCGATGAGGACCGGACTAGCGGGGGCTGAGGAGCAGTTCTTC
TRBV27	TRBJ2-7	NA	once	CAGSQRQSPYEQYF	TGTGCCGGCAGTCAGAGGCAGTCCCCCTACGAGCAGTACTTC
TRBV7-3	TRBJ1-2	NA	NA	CAARGAGGYTF	TGTGCCGCTAGGGGCGCGGGTGGCTACACCTTC